This is a list of T cell receptor beta chains from one sample in a study of Tregs in tolerant kidney transplant recipients. The assay was immunoSEQ multiplex PCR, and TCRdb's table has in-frame clones only and misses some. The sample contains tens of thousands of clones, roughly 84% of which appear only once. Sequenced material: CD4+ T cells from blood. The receptors come from a human donor in good health. Both conserved end residues are part of each CDR3. Clone size, where shown, is once, few, many, or a class for clones that have expanded.

>NA|TRBV2|TRBJ2-3
CASSEALRLGREVLDTQYF
>NA|TRBV4-1|TRBJ1-5
CASSRLHVGGQPQHF
>NA|TRBV30|TRBJ1-5
CAWSRKGNQPQHF
>NA|TRBV6-1|TRBJ2-2
CASSRRGGNTGELFF
>NA|TRBV16|TRBJ1-2
CASSRTIYGYTF
>NA|TRBV10-2|TRBJ2-7
CASSEGLSREQYF
>few|TRBV5-1|TRBJ2-3
CASSLTSGGRTDTQYF
>NA|TRBV2|TRBJ2-3
CASSYYRTDTQYF
>once|TRBV4-2|TRBJ2-7
CASSPADSSYEQYF
>NA|TRBV4-1|TRBJ2-7
CASSQVFAGSYEQYF
>NA|TRBV19|TRBJ1-1
CASSIRPGNTEAFF
>NA|TRBV4-1|TRBJ2-7
CASSLRPPDSGDVSSYEQYF
>NA|TRBV4-3|TRBJ1-2
CASSQDSQLSGYGYTF
>NA|TRBV2|TRBJ2-7
CASRPTQLYEQYF
>NA|TRBV25-1|TRBJ1-4
CASSETRTGDEKLFF
>NA|TRBV5-1|TRBJ2-7
CASSPLTGRGSVRDEQYF
>NA|TRBV11-2|TRBJ2-7
CASSSEPKRSPYEQYF
>medium-sized|TRBV30|TRBJ2-7
CAWSVPGGTLGEQYF
>NA|TRBV29-1|TRBJ2-7
CSVGPTGTWKSPYEQYF
>NA|TRBV6-1|TRBJ1-4
CASSETLTAKLFF
>NA|TRBV5-1|TRBJ2-5
CASSSEGTQYF
>NA|TRBV4-1|TRBJ2-1
CASRRLAGVNEQFF
>NA|TRBV4-3|TRBJ1-1
CASSQVTGSNTEAFF
>NA|TRBV9|TRBJ1-2
CASSVDQGLNYGYTF
>NA|TRBV5-1|TRBJ2-7
CASSLNDEGYEQYF
>NA|TRBV5-6|TRBJ2-5
CASSWGTPGQGWGETQYF
>NA|TRBV7-6|TRBJ2-2
CASSPHTGELFF
>NA|TRBV19|TRBJ1-2
CASSTGQGFYGYTF
>NA|TRBV18|TRBJ2-1
CASSPYPRGSSYNEQFF
>NA|TRBV6-5|TRBJ1-1
CASSYSFGQKAFF
>NA|TRBV4-2|TRBJ2-7
CASSQGDRVNKGNYEQYF
>NA|TRBV29-1|TRBJ2-7
CSVRQGNEQYF
>NA|TRBV5-1|TRBJ2-1
CASSLAQLFSYNEQFF
>NA|TRBV30|TRBJ1-5
CAWSRGVNQPQHF
>NA|TRBV5-1|TRBJ2-7
CASSSGSSYEQYF